The 21 T cell receptor beta chains presented below share a single source sample, sequenced in a study of CXCR3-negative and CXCR3-positive naive CD8 T cells. The TRB cDNA libraries were prepared by 5' RACE with UMI labels. Using the 5' RACE reads, TCRdb records one entry per CDR3 protein without DNA. This sample's table reports about 5,800 distinct CDR3 sequences. The sample consisted of naive CXCR3- CD8+ T cells from blood. Subset here: CD45RO-CCR7+CD27+CD95- naive CD8+ T cells lacking CXCR3 (TNR3-). These receptors came from a human donor in good health. Some clones in this sample may be carry-over from other donors' samples.

The rearrangement uses TRBV7-8 and TRBJ2-2; the D gene TCRdb calls, TRBD2, cannot be checked with no DNA. Germline assignment: CDR1 SGHVS and CDR2 FQNEAQ. This CDR3 is built from 16 residues. CDR3 in amino acids: CASTLRDLGRTGELFF.

The chain links TRBV7-9 to TRBJ2-1; TCRdb outputs TRBD1, but without DNA this stays unchecked. Germline V CDR1 and CDR2: SEHNR, FQNEAQ (reference sequence). CDR3 size: 16 residues. The CDR3 reads CASSGETGHSYNEQFF.

The genes are TRBV9 and TRBJ2-5; TCRdb gives TRBD1 as the D gene, but with no DNA this cannot be confirmed. In germline, CDR1 is SGDLS, CDR2 YYNGEE. The CDR3 sequence is 15 residues long. CDR3: CASSVDLGGLETQYF.

This clonotype is deemed medium-sized by its frequency. The chain links TRBV29-1 to TRBJ2-7; without DNA, the TCRdb call of TRBD1 cannot be checked. This CDR3 region has 13 residues. Germline V gives CDR1 SQVTM, CDR2 ANQGSEA. CDR3 in amino acids: CSVVGGQGYEQYF.

This chain joins TRBV29-1 and TRBJ2-5; TCRdb's D gene call, TRBD1, goes unchecked for lack of DNA. CDR1 SQVTM and CDR2 ANQGSEA come from the germline V gene. The CDR3 runs 16 residues. This CDR3 reads CSVEDLSKTGGETQYF.

The chain has TRBV29-1 and TRBJ2-1; TCRdb calls TRBD2, which cannot be checked without DNA. CDR1 SQVTM and CDR2 ANQGSEA come from the germline V gene. This CDR3 has 15 amino acids. CDR3 sequence: CSAQLKGLAYNEQFF.

This chain joins TRBV7-7 and TRBJ2-3; the D gene TCRdb calls, TRBD2, cannot be checked with no DNA. The CDR3 has 14 amino acids. Germline CDR1 is SSHAT and CDR2 is FNYEAQ (reference sequence). Here the CDR3 reads CASSLGLAEDTQYF.

This clonotype counts as medium-sized by frequency. The rearrangement uses TRBV29-1 and TRBJ2-7; the D gene TCRdb calls, TRBD2, cannot be checked with no DNA. Germline lookup yields CDR1 SQVTM and CDR2 ANQGSEA. This CDR3 has 14 residues. The CDR3 sequence: CSVEDREGGYEQYF.

Measured by frequency, this clonotype is medium-sized. The genes are TRBV5-1 and TRBJ2-3; TCRdb designates TRBD1, a call that cannot be tested without DNA. Germline-derived CDR1 and CDR2 are SGHRS and YFSETQ. CDR3 length: 14 residues. CDR3 amino acids: CASSPGQGTDTQYF.

Considering frequency, this clonotype is medium-sized. The chain combines TRBV4-3 with TRBJ1-1; the TCRdb call, TRBD1, lacks DNA for checking. Germline assignment: CDR1 LGHNA and CDR2 YSLEER. This CDR3 spans 15 amino acids. This CDR3 is CASSQGQGLNTEAFF.

V gene TRBV12-3 or TRBV12-4 combines with J gene TRBJ2-1. CDR3 length: 14 amino acids. The CDR3 is CASSLEGWDDEQFF.

CDR3 amino acids: CASSSRAYEQYF. The chain recombines TRBV7-9 with TRBJ2-7; TCRdb proposes TRBD1, but this gene call is untestable without DNA. The CDR3 covers 12 residues. The germline gives CDR1 SEHNR, CDR2 FQNEAQ (reference sequence).

This clonotype is labeled medium-sized based on frequency. This sequence joins TRBV12-3 or TRBV12-4 and TRBJ2-7. The CDR3 consists of 12 residues. CDR3 sequence: CASTDSSYEQYF.

Considering frequency, this clonotype is medium-sized. The chain carries TRBV5-6 and TRBJ1-1. Germline V gene data show CDR1 as SGHDT and CDR2 as YYEEEE. CDR3 length: 13 amino acids. The CDR3 spells CASSLAQNTEAFF.

According to its frequency, this clonotype is medium-sized. The chain couples TRBV10-3 to TRBJ2-4. CDR1 is ENHRY and CDR2 is SYGVKD in the germline V gene. This CDR3 has 16 residues. The CDR3 spells CAISENGLGTKNIQYF.

The CDR3 here is CSVVSAKNRADEAFF. This chain joins TRBV29-1 and TRBJ1-1. CDR1 is SQVTM and CDR2 is ANQGSEA in the germline V gene. The length of the CDR3 is 15 residues.

This clonotype registers medium-sized by frequency. The chain is built from TRBV2 and TRBJ2-1; TCRdb calls TRBD1, which cannot be checked without DNA. CDR1 and CDR2 from the germline V gene are SNHLY and FYNNEI. The CDR3 totals 19 residues. CDR3 loop: CASSAYQGTQGSSYNEQFF.

The J gene is TRBJ2-5, the V gene TRBV6-2 or TRBV6-3; the TCRdb D gene call, TRBD1, has no DNA to confirm it. The CDR3 spans 16 residues. Germline CDR1 MNHEY, CDR2 SVGEGT. The CDR3 protein is CASRRLQTGPQETQYF.

Its frequency marks this clonotype as medium-sized. V and J are TRBV12-3 or TRBV12-4 and TRBJ2-5; TCRdb indicates TRBD2, and absent DNA this call remains unverified. The CDR3 covers 15 residues. The CDR3 loop is CASSPSRLAGETQYF.

The chain carries TRBV29-1 and TRBJ2-7; TCRdb names TRBD1, which stays unverified in the absence of DNA. CDR3 size: 13 residues. CDR1 is SQVTM and CDR2 is ANQGSEA in the germline V gene. CDR3 sequence: CSVDSGGEVEQYF.

This clonotype counts as medium-sized by frequency. CDR3 region: CASSLGGINTEAFF. The chain couples TRBV13 to TRBJ1-1. In germline, CDR1 is PRHDT, CDR2 FYEKMQ (reference sequence). CDR3 length: 14 amino acids.